This T cell receptor (beta chain) was identified during a study of shared clonotypes between healthy human individuals. Study-level findings and limits: Richness estimates generally favored naive over memory subsets. In a handful of donors, approximately 5% of naive CD4 clonotypes appeared in common. Rarefaction showed that sequencing of sorted subsets was incomplete (despite large depth). The study found lower generation probabilities in non-shared clonotypes than in those shared by all four donors.

Turning to this clone: Antigen specificity is unknown.

This CDR3 spans 11 amino acids. Germline V CDR1 and CDR2: DFQATT, SNEGSKA (reference sequence). Between the trimmed V and J ends, which lost 3 bases and 6 bases, there was a span of 9 bases. The repertoire was sequenced with immunoSEQ multiplex PCR; TCRdb's copy has only in-frame clones and lacks some. The table shows roughly 2.2 million clones, with 80% to 95% occurring only once. The sequence derives from a man aged 18 to 29 in good health. Some clones in this sample may be carry-over from other donors' samples. The chain couples TRBV20-1 to TRBJ2-7, with D maybe TRBD2 (5 bases). The specimen was naive CD4+ T cells from PBMCs. Documented subset: CD45RA+ positively selected. The CDR3 DNA follows: TGCAGTGCTAGTTTAACTAGCGAGCAGTACTTC. Encoded protein: CSASLTSEQYF.